These 30 T cell receptor beta chains share one sample of origin, sequenced in a study of T cells in women clearing cervical HPV infection. Profiling relied on immunoSEQ multiplex PCR, and the TCRdb table lists in-frame clones only, not all of them. The sample table includes roughly 48,000 clones. Sequencing was performed on blood buffy coat. The receptors here all came from a woman aged 18 to 75 with a cervical HPV16 infection that either progressed to CIN3+ or cleared (not recorded which).

Points on this clone: The CDR3 end lies 3 residues beyond the end of the read and is filled in from the germline J gene. The V call is TRBV6-2 or TRBV6-3, the J call TRBJ2-2; the D gene is possibly TRBD1 (6 bases). CDR3 length: 14 amino acids. Trimming removed 5 bases from V and 2 bases from J, with 9 bases in between. Germline CDR1 MNHEY, CDR2 SVGEGT. The CDR3 sequence is CASSDRRNTGELFF. CDR3 DNA (partial): TGTGCCAGCAGTGACAGGCGTAACACCGGGGAG.

Of note for this clone: From the germline J gene comes the end of the CDR3, since the read stops 3 residues before it. The V and J genes are TRBV18 and TRBJ1-4; a weak D match, TRBD1 (5 bases). Germline CDR1 reads KGHSH; CDR2 reads LQKENI. V lost 3 bases, J lost 0 bases, and 8 bases lay in between. This CDR3 is built from 15 residues. CDR3 region: CASSPGGSTNEKLFF. The CDR3 DNA, read in part, is TGTGCCAGCTCACCGGGGGGATCAACTAATGAAAAA.

A word on this clone: The read ends 3 residues early relative to the CDR3; the germline J gene fills the gap. The chain uses TRBV5-4 and TRBJ1-2; perhaps TRBD1 as D (5 bases). This CDR3 has 14 residues. V lost 0 bases and J 0 bases, leaving 6 bases between the germline ends. The germline gives CDR1 SGHNT, CDR2 YYREEE (reference sequence). The part of the CDR3 DNA that was read is TGTGCCAGCAGCTTGGGGGGCGCTAACTATGGC. Translated: CASSLGGANYG. The entire CDR3 is CASSLGGANYGYTF.

On this clone: The read ends 3 residues early relative to the CDR3; the germline J gene fills the gap. This sequence joins TRBV2 and TRBJ1-2, with 9 bases identical to TRBD1. Germline-derived CDR1 and CDR2 are SNHLY and FYNNEI. This CDR3 is built from 14 residues. Trimming at V came to 5 bases and at J to 4 bases, leaving 5 bases not matched to a gene. The CDR3 here is CASSPTGGPYGYTF. The CDR3 bases that were read are TGTGCCAGCAGTCCCACAGGGGGCCCCTATGGC.

CDR3 residues: CASSSQGDYEQYF. The sequenced CDR3 bases are TGTGCCAGCAGCTCGCAGGGGGACTACGAG. The J gene is TRBJ2-7, the V gene TRBV5-4; 7 nucleotides align to TRBD1. From the germline J gene comes the end of the CDR3, since the read stops 3 residues before it. Germline V gene data show CDR1 as SGHNT and CDR2 as YYREEE (reference sequence). The CDR3 sequence is 13 residues long. Trimming removed 3 bases from V and 3 bases from J; junction bases left unmatched: 3. Looking up the rest from reference TRBV5-4 and TRBJ2-7 gives the full variable domain: ETGVTQSPTHLIKTRGQQVTLRCSSQSGHNTVSWYQQALGQGPQFIFQYYREEENGRGNFPPRFSGLQFPNYSSELNVNALELDDSALYLCASSSQGDYEQYFGPGTRLTVT.

Worth noting for this clone: With the read ending 3 residues before the CDR3 end, the germline J gene is used to fill in that end. The chain carries TRBV10-1 and TRBJ2-3; no firm D call. V was pared by 5 bases and J by 1 base, with 13 bases between. CDR3 length equals 15 residues. The germline CDR1 and CDR2 sequences are WNHNN and SYGVQD (reference sequence). The CDR3 protein is CASSPQAPGTDTQYF. The DNA read from the CDR3 is TGCGCCAGCAGTCCTCAGGCTCCTGGCACAGATACG.

Points on this clone: The read ends 3 residues shy of where the CDR3 ends; the end is completed using the germline J gene. The gene calls are TRBV11-3 and TRBJ2-1; D not certain. V was pared by 6 bases and J by 8 bases, with 14 bases between. CDR3 length: 13 amino acids. The germline gives CDR1 SGHNT, CDR2 YENEEA. The CDR3 bases that were read are TGTGCCAGCAGTCTAACAGATTTGGATGAG. It yields the protein CASSLTDLDE. The full CDR3 reads CASSLTDLDEQFF.

A word on this clone: The CDR3 is cut off 3 residues early in the read; its end comes from the germline J gene. The chain is built from TRBV7-8 and TRBJ1-3; D might be TRBD1 (6 bases). The germline CDR1 and CDR2 sequences are SGHVS and FQNEAQ. This CDR3 spans 15 amino acids. Between the trimmed V and J ends, which lost 5 bases and 0 bases, there was a span of 11 bases. Partial CDR3 DNA: TGTGCCAGCAGCCTGACGGACAGCTCTGGAAACACC. Residues: CASSLTDSSGNT. The complete CDR3 protein is CASSLTDSSGNTIYF.

The CDR3 loop is CASSLLASQETQYF. The CDR3 DNA, read in part, is TGCGCCAGCAGCTTGCTAGCGTCTCAAGAGACC. The rearrangement joins TRBV5-1 to TRBJ2-5; the D gene is possibly TRBD2 (6 bases). The read ends 3 residues early relative to the CDR3; the germline J gene fills the gap. The V and J ends lost 1 base and 2 bases respectively, with 9 bases between them. The CDR3 covers 14 residues. The germline CDR1 and CDR2 sequences are SGHRS and YFSETQ.

This clone is medium-sized by frequency. The CDR3 goes on 3 residues after the read ends, and that part is filled in from the germline J gene. V and J are TRBV29-1 and TRBJ2-7, with D possibly TRBD1 on 8 matching bases. Germline values: CDR1 SQVTM, CDR2 ANQGSEA. Trimming stripped 7 bases from V and 0 bases from J, with 16 bases between. This CDR3 region has 14 residues. Here the CDR3 reads CSASDREGSYEQYF. Partial CDR3 DNA: TGCAGCGCCTCGGACAGGGAGGGCTCCTACGAG.

As regards this clone: The CDR3 extends 3 residues past the end of the read, so its final part is completed from the germline J gene. The J gene is TRBJ2-7, the V gene TRBV5-1; 9 bases are a match to TRBD1. The CDR3 totals 14 residues. The ends lost 4 bases at V and 3 bases at J; junction bases unmatched: 5. Looked up from germline, CDR1 is SGHRS and CDR2 is YFSETQ. This CDR3 is CASSEGQGFYEQYF. Partial CDR3 DNA: TGCGCCAGCAGCGAGGGACAGGGTTTCTACGAG.

In the case of this clone: Read sequence stops 3 residues before the CDR3 end, and the germline J gene provides the missing end. The chain couples TRBV2 to TRBJ1-1, with 8 bases fitting TRBD1. Germline V gives CDR1 SNHLY, CDR2 FYNNEI. V trimming: 4 bases; J trimming: 4 bases; junction bases outside the gene matches: 14. The CDR3 has 17 residues. The CDR3 DNA, read in part, is TGTGCCAGCAGTGGGGGAGGACAGGGTAGGGGGGGCACTGAA. This gives the protein CASSGGGQGRGGTE. The complete CDR3 sequence is CASSGGGQGRGGTEAFF.

Details on this clone: The CDR3 end is not reached by the read, which stops 3 residues before it; the germline J gene fills it in. This chain links TRBV7-9 with TRBJ1-2; D is ambiguous. The length of the CDR3 is 12 residues. The germline V gene has CDR1 SEHNR and CDR2 FQNEAQ (reference sequence). The sequenced part of the CDR3 DNA is TGTGCCAGCAGCCGCCCTGCACGGGGC. It yields the protein CASSRPARG. The complete CDR3 protein is CASSRPARGYTF. The full variable domain, in which reference TRBV7-9 and TRBJ1-2 provide the parts outside the CDR3, is DTGVSQNPRHKITKRGQNVTFRCDPISEHNRLYWYRQTLGQGPEFLTYFQNEAQLEKSRLLSDRFSAERPKGSFSTLEIQRTEQGDSAMYLCASSRPARGYTFGSGTRLTVV.

Concerning this clone itself: The CDR3 goes on 3 residues after the read ends, and that part is filled in from the germline J gene. This rearrangement joins TRBV30 to TRBJ1-1, with D hard to call. This CDR3 spans 13 amino acids. The germline V and J ends were trimmed by 6 bases and 0 bases, with 11 bases remaining between them. The V gene's germline CDR1 is GTSNPN and CDR2 SVGIG (reference sequence). Partial CDR3 DNA: TGTGCCTGCCGCCCGAACTTGAACACTGAA. Protein product: CACRPNLNTE. The full CDR3 protein reads CACRPNLNTEAFF. The full variable domain, in which reference TRBV30 and TRBJ1-1 provide the parts outside the CDR3, is SQTIHQWPATLVQPVGSPLSLECTVEGTSNPNLYWYRQAAGRGLQLLFYSVGIGQISSEVPQNLSASRPQDRQFILSSKKLLLSDSGFYLCACRPNLNTEAFFGQGTRLTVV.

Details on this clone: The CDR3 end falls 3 residues outside the read, so it is completed with the germline J gene. The V and J genes are TRBV6-2 or TRBV6-3 and TRBJ1-2; D not resolved. V was shortened by 5 bases and J by 5 bases, with 15 bases between the two germline ends. CDR1 MNHEY and CDR2 SVGEGT come from the germline V gene. This CDR3 is 14 amino acids long. CDR3 loop: CASSETRVGYGYTF. The CDR3 bases that were read are TGTGCCAGCAGTGAGACGCGGGTCGGGTATGGC.

Turning to this clone: The sequenced fragment ends 3 residues before the CDR3 boundary, so the rest is inferred from the germline J gene. The chain employs TRBV4-2 and TRBJ2-3; D not resolved. Germline V lookup: CDR1 LGHNA, CDR2 YNFKEQ. Trimming took off 5 bases at V and 0 bases at J, with 3 bases between the two ends. The CDR3 has 12 amino acids. CDR3 bases read: TGTGCCAGCAGCTTAAGCACAGATACG. This gives the protein CASSLSTDT. Given in full, the CDR3 is CASSLSTDTQYF.

On this clone: The read terminates 3 residues before the CDR3 end, so the remaining end is supplied by the germline J gene. J is TRBJ2-1 and V is TRBV14; D is possibly TRBD2 (5 bases). Trimming left V 0 bases short and J 8 bases short, with 8 bases between. CDR1 is SGHDN and CDR2 is FVKESK in the germline V gene. This CDR3 spans 13 amino acids. The CDR3 bases that were read are TGTGCCAGCAGCCAAGATCTACTAGATGAG. It codes for CASSQDLLDE. The complete CDR3 reads CASSQDLLDEQFF.

With regard to this clone: With the read ending 3 residues before the CDR3 end, the germline J gene is used to fill in that end. V gene TRBV20-1 combines with J gene TRBJ2-7; 8 positions match TRBD2. This CDR3 has 15 residues. After removal of 4 bases from V and 0 bases from J, the junction contained 8 bases not matched to a gene. CDR1 and CDR2 (germline): DFQATT, SNEGSKA (reference sequence). Incomplete CDR3 DNA: TGCAGTGCTATACCCCCGCGGGAGGTCTCCTACGAG. This translates into CSAIPPREVSYE. The entire CDR3 is CSAIPPREVSYEQYF.

With regard to this clone: The read stops 3 residues short of the end of the CDR3; the missing end is completed from the germline J gene. This chain joins TRBV7-2 and TRBJ1-1, with 7 bases that match TRBD1. Germline CDR1 reads SGHTA; CDR2 reads FQGNSA. V shed 10 bases, J shed 0 bases, and the junction held 11 bases outside the gene matches. The CDR3 has 15 residues. The CDR3 here is CATGGTAIMNTEAFF. Partial CDR3 DNA: TGTGCCACCGGCGGGACAGCTATTATGAACACTGAA.

Regarding this clone: The CDR3 end lies 3 residues beyond the end of the read and is filled in from the germline J gene. The chain joins TRBV18 to TRBJ2-2; D remains unclear. The CDR3 consists of 12 residues. CDR1 is KGHSH, CDR2 LQKENI, per germline. V shed 3 bases and J shed 6 bases, with 5 bases lying between them. The CDR3 DNA, read in part, is TGTGCCAGCTCACCGTCGGCCGGGGAG. Translation gives CASSPSAGE. The CDR3 as a whole reads CASSPSAGELFF.

To note about this clone: The DNA ends 3 residues before the CDR3 does, and the rest of the CDR3 is filled in from the germline J gene. The rearrangement uses TRBV20-1 and TRBJ2-5, with unresolved D. CDR1 and CDR2 from the germline V gene are DFQATT and SNEGSKA (reference sequence). The CDR3 runs to 12 residues. Trimming removed 3 bases from V and 2 bases from J, with 7 bases in between. The CDR3 is CSASPRQETQYF. The CDR3 bases that were read are TGCAGTGCTAGCCCTAGACAAGAGACC.

Notes on this clone: The sequenced fragment ends 3 residues before the CDR3 boundary, so the rest is inferred from the germline J gene. The chain is built from TRBV6-1 and TRBJ2-1; possible D gene TRBD1, 5 bases. Trimming shortened V by 4 bases and J by 4 bases, and 8 bases separated the two germline ends. The CDR3 has 13 amino acids. Germline-derived CDR1 and CDR2 are MNHNS and SASEGT. CDR3 DNA (partial): TGTGCCAGCAGTGCAGGGTGGTACAATGAG. Encoded protein: CASSAGWYNE. The full CDR3 sequence reads CASSAGWYNEQFF.

The CDR3 sequence: CASSLGSGGYQETQYF. The CDR3 bases that were read are TGTGCCAGCAGCTTAGGTAGCGGGGGGTACCAAGAGACC. This rearrangement joins TRBV7-3 to TRBJ2-5; 10 bases match TRBD2. The read finishes 3 residues shy of the CDR3 end, and the germline J gene is used to complete it. Germline-derived CDR1 and CDR2 are SGHTA and FQGTGA. Trimming cost V 2 bases and J 0 bases; bases outside gene matches: 3. The CDR3 spans 16 residues.

On this clone: The read halts 3 residues ahead of the CDR3 end, with the missing end drawn from the germline J gene. The V call is TRBV20-1, the J call TRBJ2-1; 7 bases are shared with TRBD1. J lost 1 base, V lost 5 bases, and 2 bases had no gene match. The CDR3 runs to 13 residues. Germline-derived CDR1 and CDR2 are DFQATT and SNEGSKA (reference sequence). CDR3 sequence: CSASTGSYNEQFF. The DNA read from the CDR3 is TGCAGTGCTTCGACAGGGTCCTACAATGAG.

Worth noting for this clone: With the read ending 3 residues before the CDR3 end, the germline J gene is used to fill in that end. The rearrangement links TRBV5-5 to TRBJ1-3, with D unclear. Germline loops: CDR1 SGHKS, CDR2 YYEKEE (reference sequence). This CDR3 is 15 amino acids long. Between the trimmed V and J ends, which lost 1 base and 0 bases, there was a span of 8 bases. The CDR3 reads CASSLTVSSGNTIYF. Incomplete CDR3 DNA: TGTGCCAGCAGCTTGACGGTGAGCTCTGGAAACACC.

The CDR3 DNA, read in part, is TGCAGCGCGTGTAGACAGCCTTGGCCGAAGGGTCAGAGCTCCTACAATGAG. It encodes CSACRQPWPKGQSSYNE. The whole CDR3 is CSACRQPWPKGQSSYNEQFF. The chain couples TRBV29-1 to TRBJ2-1; D may be TRBD1 (5 bases). Coverage ceases 3 residues before the CDR3 finishes, and the germline J gene fills in the end. Germline loops: CDR1 SQVTM, CDR2 ANQGSEA. Between the trimmed V and J ends, which lost 7 bases and 0 bases, there was a span of 31 bases. CDR3 length: 20 amino acids.

A note on this clone: The read stops 3 residues short of the end of the CDR3; the missing end is completed from the germline J gene. This chain joins TRBV5-1 and TRBJ1-1; D is unclear. Germline CDR1 and CDR2: SGHRS and YFSETQ. V gave up 2 bases and J gave up 5 bases, with 13 bases separating them. The CDR3 covers 14 residues. The CDR3 here is CASSLGGVGTEAFF. The DNA read from the CDR3 is TGCGCCAGCAGCTTAGGAGGAGTCGGGACTGAA.

Comment on this clone: Coverage ceases 3 residues before the CDR3 finishes, and the germline J gene fills in the end. The rearrangement links TRBV5-1 to TRBJ2-6, with 7 nucleotides matching TRBD1. CDR1 is SGHRS, CDR2 YFSETQ, per germline. The ends lost 4 bases at V and 1 base at J; junction bases unmatched: 8. The CDR3 totals 17 residues. The CDR3 reads CASSGWTGTSGANVLTF. The part of the CDR3 DNA that was read is TGCGCCAGCAGCGGATGGACAGGTACTTCTGGGGCCAACGTC.

Comment on this clone: The read comes to an end 3 residues before the CDR3 does, leaving the germline J gene to fill in the end. The chain has TRBV28 and TRBJ2-7, with a weak D call TRBD2 (6 bases). The ends were cut back, 8 bases at V and 2 bases at J, with 10 bases in the middle. The CDR3 is 12 residues long. Germline V gene lookup returns CDR1 MDHEN and CDR2 SYDVKM. The CDR3 bases that were read are TGTGCCAGCCGACGGAGGGCCTACGAG. This encodes CASRRRAYE. The complete CDR3 protein is CASRRRAYEQYF.

Of note for this clone: With the read ending 3 residues before the CDR3 end, the germline J gene is used to fill in that end. The chain employs TRBV20-1 and TRBJ2-7; no clear D gene. The germline V and J ends were trimmed by 2 bases and 5 bases, with 10 bases remaining between them. The CDR3 consists of 12 residues. Germline CDR1 DFQATT, CDR2 SNEGSKA (reference sequence). This CDR3 is CSARLRHDEQYF. The CDR3 DNA, read in part, is TGCAGTGCTAGACTGAGACATGACGAG.